The 29 T cell receptor beta chains in this list originate from one sample, sequenced in a study of Ad26.COV2.S vaccination and SARS-CoV-2 variants. Profiling relied on immunoSEQ multiplex PCR, and the TCRdb table lists in-frame clones only, not all of them. The repertoire consists of about 380,000 clones, with about four fifths occurring once and the leading ten covering about 7.4%. Treatment meaning: over 15 received Ad26.COV2.S at low or high dose, single or two shots; 5 received placebo; per-sample allocation not given. The study sampled participants on day 63 after the first vaccine or placebo injection. The source was peripheral blood, collected in a trial of Ad26.COV2.S vaccine versus placebo. These receptor sequences come from a person between 18 and 59 years old who received the Ad26.COV2.S COVID-19 vaccine or a placebo.

The gene calls are TRBV5-4 and TRBJ1-1, with a tentative D call TRBD1 (5 bases). Germline loops: CDR1 SGHNT, CDR2 YYREEE (reference sequence). V lost 4 bases and J 0 bases, leaving 16 bases between the germline ends. The length of the CDR3 is 16 residues. The CDR3 region is CASSTDPGRMNTEAFF. The DNA of the CDR3 is TGTGCCAGCAGCACTGACCCGGGACGGATGAACACTGAAGCTTTCTTT.

The chain links TRBV5-1 to TRBJ2-1; TRBD2 matches at 11 bases. In germline, CDR1 is SGHRS, CDR2 YFSETQ. The CDR3 length is 16 residues. V gave up 4 bases and J gave up 9 bases; unmatched junction bases: 12. The CDR3 DNA reads as TGCGCCAGCAGCCCCCATCCTAGCGGGAGGTTCATTGAGCAGTTCTTC. It yields the protein CASSPHPSGRFIEQFF.

The chain combines TRBV6-5 with TRBJ1-2, with D possibly being TRBD1 (5 bases). V shed 4 bases and J shed 8 bases, with 17 bases lying between them. The CDR3 runs 14 residues. Germline V gene sequence: CDR1 MNHEY, CDR2 SVGAGI. CDR3 in amino acids: CASSSQQGSRGYTF. CDR3 coding DNA: TGTGCCAGCAGTTCCCAGCAGGGTTCACGGGGCTACACCTTC.

V gene TRBV5-1 combines with J gene TRBJ2-1; the D gene is possibly TRBD2 (5 bases). Germline V CDR1 and CDR2: SGHRS, YFSETQ. CDR3 size: 14 residues. V gave up 2 bases and J gave up 3 bases, with 9 bases separating them. CDR3 in amino acids: CASSLGDYYNEQFF. As DNA, the CDR3 is TGCGCCAGCAGCTTAGGCGACTACTACAATGAGCAGTTCTTC. Full variable domain (rest looked up from reference TRBV5-1 and TRBJ2-1): KAGVTQTPRYLIKTRGQQVTLSCSPISGHRSVSWYQQTPGQGLQFLFEYFSETQRNKGNFPGRFSGRQFSNSRSEMNVSTLELGDSALYLCASSLGDYYNEQFFGPGTRLTVL.

The rearrangement uses TRBV3-1 (or the pseudogene TRBV3-2) and TRBJ2-3; 8 nucleotides agree with TRBD2. The CDR3 length is 12 residues. V shed 6 bases and J 14 bases; nucleotides not matched to a gene: 10. Looked up from germline, CDR1 is LGHDT and CDR2 is YNNKEL (reference sequence). DNA of the CDR3: TGTGCCAGCAGTTCTGCGGCGGGAGGCGGGTATTTT. Protein: CASSSAAGGGYF.

This chain uses TRBV11-1 with TRBJ1-2; D gene ambiguous. Germline V lookup: CDR1 SGHAT, CDR2 FQDESV (reference sequence). This CDR3 contains 14 residues. Trimming stripped 1 base from V and 2 bases from J, with 8 bases between. In DNA, the CDR3 is TGTGCCAGCAGCTTAGAGGCTGGGAACTATGGCTACACCTTC. This sequence encodes CASSLEAGNYGYTF. The full variable domain, with the rest looked up from reference TRBV11-1 and TRBJ1-2, is EAEVAQSPRYKITEKSQAVAFWCDPISGHATLYWYRQILGQGPELLVQFQDESVVDDSQLPKDRFSAERLKGVDSTLKIQPAELGDSAMYLCASSLEAGNYGYTFGSGTRLTVV.

The chain has TRBV6-5 and TRBJ2-3, with D perhaps TRBD1 (6 bases). The CDR3 extends over 14 amino acids. The germline V gene encodes CDR1 MNHEY and CDR2 SVGAGI. Trimming took off 6 bases at V and 0 bases at J, with 10 bases between the two ends. CDR3 region: CASRDSTSTDTQYF. CDR3 DNA: TGTGCCAGCAGGGACAGTACTAGCACAGATACGCAGTATTTT.

The V gene is TRBV2, the J gene TRBJ2-1; D gene ambiguous. Trimming cost V 3 bases and J 6 bases, with 21 bases left between them. Germline V gives CDR1 SNHLY, CDR2 FYNNEI. The CDR3 extends over 17 amino acids. CDR3 in amino acids: CASSDPGALLSSNEQFF. The CDR3 DNA is TGTGCCAGCAGTGACCCTGGCGCGCTTCTTAGTTCCAATGAGCAGTTCTTC.

This chain uses TRBV24-1 with TRBJ2-3, with D possibly matching TRBD2 (5 bases). The CDR3 contains 15 residues. Germline V gene sequence: CDR1 KGHDR, CDR2 SFDVKD. Trimming took 0 bases from V and 4 from J, leaving 10 bases between them. The CDR3 region is CATSDLHGGPDTQYF. The DNA of the CDR3 is TGTGCCACCAGTGATTTGCATGGAGGACCAGATACGCAGTATTTT.

The chain is built from TRBV13 and TRBJ1-2; TRBD1 matches 9 bases. This CDR3 region has 14 residues. V lost 5 bases, J lost 4 bases, and 5 bases stayed unmatched. Per the germline V gene, CDR1 is PRHDT and CDR2 is FYEKMQ (reference sequence). The CDR3 nucleotides are TGTGCCAGCAGCCCCGGGGACAGGGCCTATGGCTACACCTTC. As protein: CASSPGDRAYGYTF.

The chain has TRBV5-4 and TRBJ1-1; weak D call: TRBD1 (5 bases). The length of the CDR3 is 14 residues. The V gene's germline CDR1 is SGHNT and CDR2 YYREEE (reference sequence). V gave up 7 bases and J gave up 1 base, with 14 bases separating them. CDR3 protein: CASGSGTPNTEAFF. The CDR3 DNA sequence: TGTGCCAGCGGATCCGGGACTCCGAACACTGAAGCTTTCTTT.

The chain employs TRBV11-3 and TRBJ2-1; no clear D. Germline CDR1 SGHNT, CDR2 YENEEA. Trimming left V 1 base short and J 1 base short, with 14 bases between. The CDR3 is made up of 17 amino acids. The CDR3: CASSLGAAARSYNEQFF. CDR3 coding DNA: TGTGCCAGCAGCTTAGGGGCGGCAGCCAGGTCCTACAATGAGCAGTTCTTC.

CDR3 DNA: TGCGCCAGCAGAACTAGCGGACTATCCGAAGAGACCCAGTACTTC. Its translation is CASRTSGLSEETQYF. The rearrangement uses TRBV5-1 and TRBJ2-5, with 8 bases identical to TRBD2. The CDR3 covers 15 residues. J was trimmed by 3 bases and V by 5 bases; bases with no gene match: 9. The V gene's germline CDR1 is SGHRS and CDR2 YFSETQ.

The J gene is TRBJ2-7, the V gene TRBV7-9; no definite D call. This CDR3 has 14 residues. CDR1 is SEHNR and CDR2 is FQNEAQ in the germline V gene (reference sequence). V was pared by 1 base and J by 0 bases, with 7 bases between. CDR3 nucleotides: TGTGCCAGCAGCTTAGAACTGAGCTCCTACGAGCAGTACTTC. Encoded protein: CASSLELSSYEQYF.

This clone has just a few counts. The J gene is TRBJ1-2, the V gene TRBV6-1; D possibly corresponds to TRBD1 (6 bases). The CDR3 is made up of 18 amino acids. The V gene's germline CDR1 is MNHNS and CDR2 SASEGT. Trimming removed 2 bases at V and 7 bases at J, with 26 bases between. The CDR3: CASSENVGSGRGRGGYTF. CDR3 sequence (DNA): TGTGCCAGCAGTGAAAATGTGGGTTCAGGAAGGGGGAGGGGTGGCTACACCTTC.

This chain joins TRBV25-1 and TRBJ2-3; D is tentatively TRBD1 or TRBD2 (5 bases each). Germline V gene lookup returns CDR1 MGHDK and CDR2 SYGVNS. This CDR3 has 14 residues. The V and J ends lost 6 bases and 1 base respectively, with 11 bases between them. The chain's CDR3 is CASRLGRGTDTQYF. CDR3 DNA sequence: TGTGCCAGCAGGTTGGGACGAGGCACAGATACGCAGTATTTT.

The J gene is TRBJ1-1, the V gene TRBV7-8; 8 bases match TRBD1. This CDR3 has 13 amino acids. After removal of 8 bases from V and 1 base from J, the junction contained 3 bases not matched to a gene. Germline CDR1 reads SGHVS; CDR2 reads FQNEAQ. The CDR3 loop reads CASGQGGNTEAFF. The CDR3 DNA is TGTGCCAGCGGACAGGGAGGGAACACTGAAGCTTTCTTT.

This chain joins TRBV4-2 and TRBJ2-3; no reliable D call. Trimming removed 1 base at V and 10 bases at J, with 9 bases between. Germline CDR1 LGHNA, CDR2 YNFKEQ. CDR3 size: 12 residues. The CDR3 protein is CASSQAWLPQYF. CDR3 nucleotides: TGTGCCAGCAGCCAAGCCTGGCTCCCGCAGTATTTT.

This sequence joins TRBV9 and TRBJ1-1; TRBD1 matches at 7 bases. CDR1 is SGDLS, CDR2 YYNGEE, per germline. There are 16 residues in the CDR3. V trimming: 4 bases; J trimming: 4 bases; junction bases outside the gene matches: 13. As DNA, the CDR3 is TGTGCCAGCAGCCGCGGGGAGGGGGCTATGGGCACTGAAGCTTTCTTT. Encoded protein: CASSRGEGAMGTEAFF. The full variable domain, its missing parts supplied by reference TRBV9 and TRBJ1-1, is DSGVTQTPKHLITATGQRVTLRCSPRSGDLSVYWYQQSLDQGLQFLIQYYNGEERAKGNILERFSAQQFPDLHSELNLSSLELGDSALYFCASSRGEGAMGTEAFFGQGTRLTVV.

This rearrangement joins TRBV5-4 to TRBJ2-2, with D perhaps TRBD1 (6 bases). The germline V gene has CDR1 SGHNT and CDR2 YYREEE (reference sequence). The CDR3 runs 16 residues. Trimming cost V 2 bases and J 4 bases, with 15 bases left between them. The CDR3, as DNA: TGTGCCAGCAGCTTATTTCCGGGACACTCCACCGGGGAGCTGTTTTTT. Its translation is CASSLFPGHSTGELFF.

This clone appeared once. The chain has TRBV4-1 and TRBJ2-1, with D perhaps assigned TRBD1 or TRBD2 (5 bases each). The germline V gene has CDR1 MGHRA and CDR2 YSYEKL. The CDR3 covers 11 residues. V dropped 5 bases and J dropped 7 bases, with 6 bases sitting between them. The CDR3 loop reads CASSGGNEQFF. Here the CDR3 DNA reads TGCGCCAGCAGCGGGGGTAATGAGCAGTTCTTC.

The gene calls are TRBV6-5 and TRBJ2-4, with unresolved D. Trimming shortened V by 8 bases and J by 0 bases, and 14 bases separated the two germline ends. This CDR3 region has 15 residues. The germline V gene has CDR1 MNHEY and CDR2 SVGAGI. CDR3 loop: CASEPQILAKNIQYF. In DNA, the CDR3 is TGTGCCAGCGAGCCCCAGATTCTAGCCAAAAACATTCAGTACTTC.

The CDR3 DNA reads as TGTGCCAGCAGCGAAACCTTAACCTATAATTCACCCCTCCACTTT. It specifies CASSETLTYNSPLHF. The rearrangement joins TRBV2 to TRBJ1-6; D remains ambiguous. Trimming removed 6 bases from V and 2 bases from J, with 11 bases in between. Germline CDR1 and CDR2: SNHLY and FYNNEI. CDR3 length equals 15 residues.

The chain has TRBV29-1 and TRBJ1-2; 7 bases are shared with TRBD1. The germline CDR1 and CDR2 sequences are SQVTM and ANQGSEA. The J segment lost 2 bases and the V segment lost 4 bases, leaving 7 bases of the junction unmatched. The CDR3 contains 14 residues. This CDR3 is CSVVARDSNYGYTF. CDR3 nucleotide sequence: TGCAGCGTTGTTGCTCGGGACAGCAACTATGGCTACACCTTC.

This clone has only a few counts. V gene TRBV2 combines with J gene TRBJ1-1; TRBD1 matches 7 bases. The CDR3 is made up of 12 amino acids. Germline CDR1 SNHLY, CDR2 FYNNEI. The V gene end was trimmed by 2 bases and the J gene end by 10 bases; junction bases not matched to a gene: 4. CDR3 DNA sequence: TGTGCCAGCAGTGAAAGGGGGCTAGGAGCTTTCTTT. Amino acid sequence: CASSERGLGAFF.

This clone was recorded only once. The V gene is TRBV18, the J gene TRBJ1-4; the D gene is possibly TRBD1 (5 bases). The CDR3 loop spans 13 amino acids. Trimming removed 0 bases at V and 11 bases at J, with 10 bases between. Germline-derived CDR1 and CDR2 are KGHSH and LQKENI. CDR3 sequence: CASSPPPGSKLFF. The CDR3 DNA follows: TGTGCCAGCTCACCACCGCCAGGGTCTAAACTGTTTTTT.

The chain links TRBV15 to TRBJ2-2; TRBD2 agrees at 14 bases. CDR3 length: 21 amino acids. J was trimmed by 7 bases and V by 3 bases; bases with no gene match: 19. Germline CDR1 and CDR2: LNHNV and YYDKDF (reference sequence). CDR3 residues: CATSRPAESTSGRAMVGELFF. The CDR3 DNA reads as TGTGCCACCAGCAGGCCGGCCGAGTCGACTAGCGGGAGGGCTATGGTCGGGGAGCTGTTTTTT.

The genes are TRBV18 and TRBJ1-1; TRBD1 aligns across 9 bases. Trimming cost V 3 bases and J 4 bases; bases outside gene matches: 3. CDR1 and CDR2 from the germline V gene are KGHSH and LQKENI. CDR3 length equals 14 residues. The CDR3, as DNA: TGTGCCAGCTCACCGGGACAGGGAGGCACTGAAGCTTTCTTT. It translates to CASSPGQGGTEAFF.

V is TRBV5-6 and J is TRBJ1-4, with D tentatively TRBD1 (5 bases). The CDR3 sequence is 14 residues long. V was pared by 2 bases and J by 5 bases, with 10 bases between. CDR1 SGHDT and CDR2 YYEEEE come from the germline V gene. CDR3 loop: CASSLRDGNEKLFF. The CDR3 bases are TGTGCCAGCAGCTTACGGGACGGCAATGAAAAACTGTTTTTT.